The present entry profiles one T cell receptor beta chain with its context. Antigen specificity is unknown. This record belongs to a study of T cell responses to AZD1222 COVID-19 vaccine. Germline V gene lookup returns CDR1 SGHRS and CDR2 YFSETQ. V shed 0 bases and J shed 5 bases, with 6 bases lying between them. The CDR3 totals 13 residues. Whole-study results and caveats: The CD4 TCRs associated with vaccination extended across spike and predominated at 160-218 and 743-854. White British ancestry dominated among donors, who included more females, and clonal diversity was possibly underestimated. Unmutated variant regions are reportedly targeted by nearly half of spike-specific TCRs. Spike-specific TCR breadth and depth went up after people got two AZD1222 doses.

Libraries were prepared by immunoSEQ multiplex PCR; TCRdb keeps only in-frame clonotypes and omits some of them. The data contain approximately 150,000 clones, roughly 90% of them singletons. The chain joins TRBV5-1 to TRBJ2-1; no firm D call. Source: peripheral blood, taken on day 0 of AZD1222 vaccination. The sequence was collected from an adult in good health. CDR3 loop: CASSLAPDNEQFF. The CDR3 nucleotides are TGCGCCAGCAGCTTGGCCCCGGACAATGAGCAGTTCTTC.